Listed below are T cell receptor beta chains from one sample, sequenced in a study of T cells after yellow fever vaccination. Each CDR3 protein gets one entry after TCRdb re-called the 5' RACE reads with MiXCR. The data show about 510,000 distinct CDR3 sequences, with around a fifth seen just once and roughly a sixth held by the top ten. The sequencing here drew on PBMCs, taken about 21 days after the first yellow fever vaccination. The receptors were gathered from a young man who received the YFV17D yellow fever vaccine. Both conserved end residues are part of each CDR3. The order of the fields is clone size, J gene, V gene, D gene, CDR3 protein, CDR3 DNA. A D gene is named only where the DNA matches it firmly. A clone size is listed for some rows: how often the clone was seen (once, few, many), or a class if it is expanded.

abundance: NA
j_gene: TRBJ2-7
v_gene: TRBV2
d_gene: TRBD2
CDR3aa: CASSEAEASGHYEQYF
CDR3nt: TGTGCCAGCAGTGAAGCCGAGGCTAGCGGACACTACGAGCAGTACTTC

abundance: few
j_gene: TRBJ2-5
v_gene: TRBV28
d_gene: NA
CDR3aa: CASSLRQFQETQYF
CDR3nt: TGTGCCAGCAGTTTAAGGCAGTTCCAAGAGACCCAGTACTTC

abundance: NA
j_gene: TRBJ2-5
v_gene: TRBV12-3/TRBV12-4
d_gene: TRBD2
CDR3aa: CASSFLAGTQETQYF
CDR3nt: TGTGCCAGCAGTTTTCTAGCGGGGACACAAGAGACCCAGTACTTC

abundance: few
j_gene: TRBJ1-3
v_gene: TRBV29-1
d_gene: NA
CDR3aa: CSVREAGNTIYF
CDR3nt: TGCAGCGTTCGGGAGGCAGGAAACACCATATATTTT

abundance: NA
j_gene: TRBJ2-7
v_gene: TRBV21-1
d_gene: NA
CDR3aa: CASSKRGTQGEVYEQYF
CDR3nt: TGTGCCAGCAGCAAACGCGGAACACAGGGGGAAGTCTACGAGCAGTACTTC

abundance: NA
j_gene: TRBJ1-6
v_gene: TRBV9
d_gene: NA
CDR3aa: CASSVGDSVYNSPLHF
CDR3nt: TGTGCCAGCAGCGTAGGTGACAGCGTCTATAATTCACCCCTCCACTTT

abundance: few
j_gene: TRBJ2-3
v_gene: TRBV18
d_gene: NA
CDR3aa: CASSPPHVDTQYF
CDR3nt: TGTGCCAGCTCACCACCGCATGTAGATACGCAGTATTTT

abundance: NA
j_gene: TRBJ2-2
v_gene: TRBV7-3
d_gene: TRBD1
CDR3aa: CASSLSWTGARTGELFF
CDR3nt: TGTGCCAGCAGCTTATCATGGACAGGGGCGCGCACCGGGGAGCTGTTTTTT

abundance: NA
j_gene: TRBJ2-3
v_gene: TRBV4-1
d_gene: TRBD2
CDR3aa: CASSQEPTGTSGAGDTQYF
CDR3nt: TGCGCCAGCAGCCAAGAACCCACCGGGACTAGCGGGGCAGGAGATACGCAGTATTTT

abundance: NA
j_gene: TRBJ2-3
v_gene: TRBV12-3/TRBV12-4
d_gene: TRBD2
CDR3aa: CASSYGTSVTDTQYF
CDR3nt: TGTGCCAGCAGTTATGGGACTAGCGTTACAGATACGCAGTATTTT

abundance: few
j_gene: TRBJ2-2
v_gene: TRBV7-3
d_gene: TRBD1
CDR3aa: CASSRTGVTGELFF
CDR3nt: TGTGCCAGCAGCCGGACAGGCGTCACCGGGGAGCTGTTTTTT

abundance: few
j_gene: TRBJ1-4
v_gene: TRBV20-1
d_gene: NA
CDR3aa: CSAQTDPNEKLFF
CDR3nt: TGCAGTGCTCAGACAGATCCTAATGAAAAACTGTTTTTT

abundance: NA
j_gene: TRBJ1-5
v_gene: TRBV12-3/TRBV12-4
d_gene: TRBD1
CDR3aa: CASSHGTGLQPQHF
CDR3nt: TGTGCCAGCAGCCACGGGACAGGGTTGCAGCCCCAGCATTTT

abundance: NA
j_gene: TRBJ1-5
v_gene: TRBV20-1
d_gene: TRBD1
CDR3aa: CSVGQGSQPQHF
CDR3nt: TGCAGTGTGGGACAGGGGTCCCAGCCCCAGCATTTT

abundance: NA
j_gene: TRBJ2-4
v_gene: TRBV5-1
d_gene: NA
CDR3aa: CASSFAGTLAKNIQYF
CDR3nt: TGCGCCAGCAGCTTCGCAGGGACCCTAGCCAAAAACATTCAGTACTTC

abundance: few
j_gene: TRBJ1-6
v_gene: TRBV12-3/TRBV12-4
d_gene: NA
CDR3aa: CASSLDVQAYNSPLHF
CDR3nt: TGTGCCAGCAGTTTAGACGTCCAGGCTTATAATTCACCCCTCCACTTT

abundance: NA
j_gene: TRBJ2-1
v_gene: TRBV10-3
d_gene: NA
CDR3aa: CAIKGARPYNEQFF
CDR3nt: TGTGCCATCAAAGGGGCCCGACCCTACAATGAGCAGTTCTTC

abundance: NA
j_gene: TRBJ2-1
v_gene: TRBV12-2
d_gene: NA
CDR3aa: CASRLALRGASYNEQFF
CDR3nt: TGTGCAAGTCGCTTAGCGCTACGGGGGGCTTCCTACAATGAGCAGTTCTTC

abundance: few
j_gene: TRBJ2-2
v_gene: TRBV7-3
d_gene: NA
CDR3aa: CASSLSGDTGELFF
CDR3nt: TGTGCCAGCAGCTTATCCGGGGACACCGGGGAGCTGTTTTTT

abundance: NA
j_gene: TRBJ2-2
v_gene: TRBV7-2
d_gene: NA
CDR3aa: CASSLGARATGELFF
CDR3nt: TGTGCCAGCAGCTTAGGGGCCAGGGCCACCGGGGAGCTGTTTTTT

abundance: few
j_gene: TRBJ1-2
v_gene: TRBV19
d_gene: NA
CDR3aa: CASTPRRKANYGYTF
CDR3nt: TGTGCCAGTACTCCCCGTCGAAAAGCTAACTATGGCTACACCTTC

abundance: NA
j_gene: TRBJ2-2
v_gene: TRBV6-2/TRBV6-3
d_gene: TRBD2
CDR3aa: CASSQLAGVTGELFF
CDR3nt: TGTGCCAGCAGCCAACTAGCGGGGGTAACCGGGGAGCTGTTTTTT

abundance: NA
j_gene: TRBJ2-2
v_gene: TRBV5-6
d_gene: NA
CDR3aa: CASSRDTRELFF
CDR3nt: TGTGCCAGCAGCCGAGATACGAGGGAGCTGTTTTTT

abundance: NA
j_gene: TRBJ2-1
v_gene: TRBV11-2
d_gene: NA
CDR3aa: CASGINEQFF
CDR3nt: TGTGCCAGCGGGATCAATGAGCAGTTCTTC

abundance: many
j_gene: TRBJ2-5
v_gene: TRBV28
d_gene: TRBD2
CDR3aa: CASSFPGGGQETQYF
CDR3nt: TGTGCCAGCAGTTTTCCCGGGGGGGGCCAAGAGACCCAGTACTTC

abundance: NA
j_gene: TRBJ2-5
v_gene: TRBV7-2
d_gene: TRBD2
CDR3aa: CASSPGLVRTQTQYF
CDR3nt: TGTGCCAGCAGCCCGGGACTAGTTAGGACCCAGACCCAGTACTTC

abundance: NA
j_gene: TRBJ2-3
v_gene: TRBV7-6
d_gene: TRBD1
CDR3aa: CASSRTGASTDTQYF
CDR3nt: TGTGCCAGCAGCCGGACAGGGGCTAGCACAGATACGCAGTATTTT

abundance: NA
j_gene: TRBJ1-3
v_gene: TRBV12-3/TRBV12-4
d_gene: NA
CDR3aa: CASRGEEVTGRNTIYF
CDR3nt: TGTGCCAGCAGGGGGGAAGAAGTAACTGGTCGGAACACCATATATTTT

abundance: NA
j_gene: TRBJ2-1
v_gene: TRBV6-2/TRBV6-3
d_gene: TRBD2
CDR3aa: CASTASGGAHEQFF
CDR3nt: TGTGCCAGCACCGCTAGCGGGGGGGCCCATGAGCAGTTCTTC